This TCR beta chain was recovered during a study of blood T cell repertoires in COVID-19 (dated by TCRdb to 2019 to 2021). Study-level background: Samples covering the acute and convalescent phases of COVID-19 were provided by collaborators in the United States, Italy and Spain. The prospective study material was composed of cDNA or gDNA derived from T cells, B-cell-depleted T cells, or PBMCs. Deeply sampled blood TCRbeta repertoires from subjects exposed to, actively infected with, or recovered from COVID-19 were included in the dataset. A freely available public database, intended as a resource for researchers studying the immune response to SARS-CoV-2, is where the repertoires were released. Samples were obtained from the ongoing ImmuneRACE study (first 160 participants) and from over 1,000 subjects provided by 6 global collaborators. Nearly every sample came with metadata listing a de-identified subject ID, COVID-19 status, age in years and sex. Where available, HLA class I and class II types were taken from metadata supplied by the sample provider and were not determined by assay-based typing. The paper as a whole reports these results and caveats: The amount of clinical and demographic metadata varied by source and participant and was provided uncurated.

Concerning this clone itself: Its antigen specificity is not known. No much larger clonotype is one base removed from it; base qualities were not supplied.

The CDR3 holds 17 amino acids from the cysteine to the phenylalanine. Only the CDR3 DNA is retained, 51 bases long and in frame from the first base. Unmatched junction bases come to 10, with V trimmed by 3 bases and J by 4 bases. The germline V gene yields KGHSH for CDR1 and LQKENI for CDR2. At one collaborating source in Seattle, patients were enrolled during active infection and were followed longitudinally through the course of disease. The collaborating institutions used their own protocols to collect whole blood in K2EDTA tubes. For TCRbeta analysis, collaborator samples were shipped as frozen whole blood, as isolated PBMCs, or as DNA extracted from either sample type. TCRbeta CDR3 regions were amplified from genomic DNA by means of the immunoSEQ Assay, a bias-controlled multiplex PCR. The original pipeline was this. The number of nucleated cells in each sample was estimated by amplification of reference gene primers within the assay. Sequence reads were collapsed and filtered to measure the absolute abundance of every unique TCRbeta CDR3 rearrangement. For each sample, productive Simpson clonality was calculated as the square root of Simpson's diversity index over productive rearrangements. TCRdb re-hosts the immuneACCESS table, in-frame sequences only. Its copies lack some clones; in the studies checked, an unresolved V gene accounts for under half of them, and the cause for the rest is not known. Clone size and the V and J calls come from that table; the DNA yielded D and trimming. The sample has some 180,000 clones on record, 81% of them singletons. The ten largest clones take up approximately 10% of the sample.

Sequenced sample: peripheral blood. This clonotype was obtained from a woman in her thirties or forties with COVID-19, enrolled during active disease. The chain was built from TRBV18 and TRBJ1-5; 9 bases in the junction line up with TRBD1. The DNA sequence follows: TGTGCCAGCTCACCGACGGCACGACAGGGGGGAAATCAGCCCCAGCATTTT. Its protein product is CASSPTARQGGNQPQHF.